This T cell receptor beta chain was identified in a study of shared clonotypes between healthy human individuals (dated by TCRdb to the early 2020s). About the full investigation: A couple of women and a few men aged 18 to 49 years were included in the cohort. For each donor, CD4 naive and CD4 memory were each run on three plates, CD8 naive on two plates, and CD8 memory on one plate. To estimate repertoire size and how much clonotypes are shared between individuals, the study performed deep sequencing of blood TCR repertoires from a few healthy adults. To increase sequencing depth and limit assay-specific biases, different laboratories used diverse techniques to prepare libraries and sequence TCR repertoires. Each donor's leukapheresis produced roughly between roughly 0.85 and 10 billion PBMCs. Findings and caveats that apply to the study as a whole: Rarefaction of sorted-subset datasets indicated incomplete sequencing despite the large sequencing depth. Because the study included only a small number of donors, the genetic and exposure-history diversity represented was limited. Across four donors, roughly 5% of naive CD4, around 3.5% of naive CD8, around 2.1% of memory CD4, and 0.4% to 0.45% of memory CD8 clonotypes were shared. Compared with non-shared clonotypes, clonotypes shared by all four sorted-subset donors had higher generation probabilities. Sampling was restricted to blood, and TCR repertoires in tissues likely differ from the TCR repertoires found in blood. Naive subsets generally had larger estimated clonotype richness than memory subsets. Pairwise subsampling indicated that sequencing depth was expected to affect the degree of clonotype sharing among donors.

A note on this clone: It lacks a known antigen. Base quality data are lacking; no much larger clone is found one base away.

The germline V gene (reference sequence) yields SEHNR for CDR1 and FQNEAQ for CDR2. From the cysteine up to the phenylalanine, the CDR3 has a length of 15 residues. Of the read, only the CDR3 DNA is kept; its 45 bases are in frame from base 1. Trimming removed 3 bases from V and 1 base from J, leaving 12 bases between the germline ends. Healthy HIV-negative adults with no recently reported acute infections or vaccinations were included as donors. Only Caucasian adults living in Nashville, Tennessee, USA were represented among the donors. Magnetic negative selection was used to enrich CD4+ T cells, after which naive cells were positively selected on CD45RA and the negative fraction became the memory subset. Blood was obtained by leukapheresis, after which PBMCs were separated by Ficoll-Histopaque density gradient centrifugation and cryopreserved in liquid nitrogen vapor phase. Analytical flow cytometry was used to check the purity and quantity of each magnetically sorted T cell population. Each sorted fraction had its genomic DNA isolated and then quantified by UV absorbance on a Nanodrop 2000c.

Using the deep immunoSEQ assay, TCR CDR3 regions were amplified from genomic DNA by multiplex PCR. Extracted genomic DNA from each cell subset was distributed evenly across all wells of several immunoSEQ 96-well plates, and each plate was treated as a replicate. Each replicate PCR for sorted subsets received around 200 ng genomic DNA, equal to about 30,000 T cell genomes. Purified libraries were quantified with a Qubit 3.0 fluorometer, sized on a Bioanalyzer 2100, and re-quantified with the KAPA Library Quantification kit. Every immunoSEQ 96-well plate was sequenced on a separate single-read 150-cycle Illumina NextSeq 550 flow cell. On the study's bioinformatics: The immunoSEQ output contained only junctional sequences without quality scores, so filtering could not match that applied to full-length reads. To assign V/J genes and CDR3, sequences were annotated against IMGT germline references using PyIR, a Python wrapper for IgBLAST v1.9. Reads were removed for weak V/J assignments (E-value above 1e-6), missing CDR3, stop codons, out-of-frame junctions, or ambiguous translated residues. A V3J clonotype was defined by an identical inferred V gene, J gene, and CDR3 amino acid sequence. Percentage overlap between repertoires was computed as shared unique clonotypes divided by the size of the smaller repertoire. Three approaches were used to assess repertoire richness: RTK rarefaction, the Chao1 estimator, and Recon v2.1 estimates of unobserved clonotypes. Generation probabilities for all TCRbeta clonotypes obtained by the gDNA method from a few donors were computed using OLGA. The immuneACCESS repertoire file appears here via TCRdb, limited to in-frame rearrangements. These files lack a portion of the clones; in checked studies, under half of the deficit traces to unresolved V genes, and the cause of the others is not known. That table gives V, J and clone size, and the DNA gave D and trimming. In all, the sample holds over 700,000 clones, and over 55% of those were seen once. The ten top clones hold more than 1.5% of the sample.

The V gene is TRBV7-9 and the J gene is TRBJ1-1, and possibly TRBD1, on 5 matching bases. The specimen sequenced was memory CD4+ T cells sorted from blood. Interpreted using the paper, the cell subset or site label stands for: CD45RA-negative fraction. The receptor's source is a woman younger than 45 in good health. The bases read TGTGCCAGCAGCTTCGGACAACCCGGGAACACTGAAGCTTTCTTT. The translation is CASSFGQPGNTEAFF.